This T cell receptor (beta chain) appears in the sequencing data of a study of CD8 T cells in Susac syndrome. RNA in amounts of roughly 0.5 to 1 ug was reverse transcribed with random hexamers. Across 54 Vbeta and 13 Jbeta, TCR beta CDR3 was amplified with immunoSEQ multiplex PCR. MiXCR, applied by TCRdb to the immunoSEQ multiplex PCR reads, yields one record per CDR3 protein. The table lists fewer than 80,000 distinct CDR3 sequences, about 95% of them singletons. Germline V gives CDR1 MGHRA, CDR2 YSYEKL. Trimming stripped 4 bases from V and 2 bases from J, with 11 bases between. The CDR3 spans 14 residues. TCR beta from blood CD8+ and CD4+ T cells was sequenced.

This TCR derives from a human donor in good health. The rearrangement links TRBV4-1 to TRBJ1-1; tentatively, D is TRBD1 (5 bases). Sequencing was carried out using CD8+ T cells from PBMCs. The CDR3 DNA reads TGCGCCAGCAGCCGCGGGGGATTTAACACTGAAGCTTTCTTT. As protein: CASSRGGFNTEAFF.